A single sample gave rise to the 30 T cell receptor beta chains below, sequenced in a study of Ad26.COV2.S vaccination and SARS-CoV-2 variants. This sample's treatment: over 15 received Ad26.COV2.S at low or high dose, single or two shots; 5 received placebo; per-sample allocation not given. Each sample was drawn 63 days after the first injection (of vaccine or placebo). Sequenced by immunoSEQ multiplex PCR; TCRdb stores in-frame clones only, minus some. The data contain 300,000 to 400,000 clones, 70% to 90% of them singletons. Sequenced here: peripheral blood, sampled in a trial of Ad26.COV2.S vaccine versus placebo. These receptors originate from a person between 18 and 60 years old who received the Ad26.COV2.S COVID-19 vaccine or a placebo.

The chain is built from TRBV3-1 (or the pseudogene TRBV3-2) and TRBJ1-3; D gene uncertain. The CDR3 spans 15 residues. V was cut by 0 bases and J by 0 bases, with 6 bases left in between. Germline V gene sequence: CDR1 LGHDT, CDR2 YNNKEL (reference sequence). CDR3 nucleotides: TGTGCCAGCAGCCAAGATCTCTACTCTGGAAACACCATATATTTT. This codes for CASSQDLYSGNTIYF.

The CDR3, as DNA: TGTGCCAGCACCTTGGGCCTCCGGGGACGGACCTACAATGAGCAGTTCTTC. Its protein is CASTLGLRGRTYNEQFF. V is TRBV28 and J is TRBJ2-1; D may match TRBD1 or TRBD2 (5 bases each). In germline, CDR1 is MDHEN, CDR2 SYDVKM. V gave up 7 bases and J gave up 2 bases, with 21 bases separating them. CDR3 size: 17 residues.

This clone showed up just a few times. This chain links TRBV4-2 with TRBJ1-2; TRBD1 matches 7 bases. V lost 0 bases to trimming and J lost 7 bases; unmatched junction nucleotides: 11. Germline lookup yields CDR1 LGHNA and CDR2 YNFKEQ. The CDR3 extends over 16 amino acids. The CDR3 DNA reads TGTGCCAGCAGCCAAGATCTCTGGGACAGAATCGTTGGCTACACCTTC. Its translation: CASSQDLWDRIVGYTF.

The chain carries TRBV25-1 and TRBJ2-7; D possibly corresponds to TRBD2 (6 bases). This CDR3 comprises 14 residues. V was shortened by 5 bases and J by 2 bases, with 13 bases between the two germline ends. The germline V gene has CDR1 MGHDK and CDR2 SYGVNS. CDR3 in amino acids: CASSIMGGTYEQYF. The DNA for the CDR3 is TGTGCCAGCAGTATAATGGGGGGAACCTACGAGCAGTACTTC.

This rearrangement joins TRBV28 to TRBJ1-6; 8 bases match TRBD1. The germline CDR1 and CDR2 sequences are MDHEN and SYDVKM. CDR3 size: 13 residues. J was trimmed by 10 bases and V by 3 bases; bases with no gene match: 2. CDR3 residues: CASSFQGASPLHF. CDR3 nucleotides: TGTGCCAGCAGTTTCCAGGGGGCATCACCCCTCCACTTT.

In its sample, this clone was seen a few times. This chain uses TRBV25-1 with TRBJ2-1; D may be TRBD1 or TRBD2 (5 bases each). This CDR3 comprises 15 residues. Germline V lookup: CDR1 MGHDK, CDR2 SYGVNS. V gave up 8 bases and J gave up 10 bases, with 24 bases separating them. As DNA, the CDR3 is TGTGCCAGCTCCCGAGAAGGGACCCCGGGAAGGGAGCAGTTCTTC. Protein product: CASSREGTPGREQFF.

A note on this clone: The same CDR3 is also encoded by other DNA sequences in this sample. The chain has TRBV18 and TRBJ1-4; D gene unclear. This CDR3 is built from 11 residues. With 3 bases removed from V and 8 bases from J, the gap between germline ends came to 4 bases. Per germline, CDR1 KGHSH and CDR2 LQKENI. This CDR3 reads CASSPGEKLFF. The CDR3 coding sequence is TGTGCCAGCTCACCCGGAGAAAAACTGTTTTTT.

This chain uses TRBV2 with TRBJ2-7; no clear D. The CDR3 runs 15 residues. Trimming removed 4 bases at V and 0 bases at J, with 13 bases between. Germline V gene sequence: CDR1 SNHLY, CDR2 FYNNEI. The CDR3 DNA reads TGTGCCAGCAGTGCCGGACGGTCGAGCTCCTACGAGCAGTACTTC. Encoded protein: CASSAGRSSSYEQYF. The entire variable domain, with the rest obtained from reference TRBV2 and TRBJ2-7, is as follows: EPEVTQTPSHQVTQMGQEVILRCVPISNHLYFYWYRQILGQKVEFLVSFYNNEISEKSEIFDDQFSVERPDGSNFTLKIRSTKLEDSAMYFCASSAGRSSSYEQYFGPGTRLTVT.

The CDR3 DNA reads as TGTGCCAGCTCCGAGGCTACCAATCAGCCCCAGCATTTT. Protein product: CASSEATNQPQHF. The chain carries TRBV18 and TRBJ1-5, with no clear D. CDR1 is KGHSH, CDR2 LQKENI, per germline. The CDR3 sequence is 13 residues long. V was trimmed by 6 bases and J by 3 bases, leaving 9 bases between them.

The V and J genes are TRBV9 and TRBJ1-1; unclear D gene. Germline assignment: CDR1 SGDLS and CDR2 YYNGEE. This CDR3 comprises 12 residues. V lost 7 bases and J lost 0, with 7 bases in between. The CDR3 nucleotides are TGTGCCAGCGGGCCTATGAACACTGAAGCTTTCTTT. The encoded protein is CASGPMNTEAFF.

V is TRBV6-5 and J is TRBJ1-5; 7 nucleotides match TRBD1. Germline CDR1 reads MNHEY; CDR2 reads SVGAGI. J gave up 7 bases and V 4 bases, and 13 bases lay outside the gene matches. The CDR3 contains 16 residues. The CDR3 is CASSLRGGLVLQPQHF. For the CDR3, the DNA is TGTGCCAGCAGTTTAAGAGGGGGCCTGGTACTCCAGCCCCAGCATTTT.

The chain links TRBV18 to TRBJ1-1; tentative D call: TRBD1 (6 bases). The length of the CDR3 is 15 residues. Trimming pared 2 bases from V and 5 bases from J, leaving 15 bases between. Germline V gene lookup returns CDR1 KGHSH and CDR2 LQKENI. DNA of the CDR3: TGTGCCAGCTCACCAGCAACAGGGATAGGAACTGAAGCTTTCTTT. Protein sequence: CASSPATGIGTEAFF.

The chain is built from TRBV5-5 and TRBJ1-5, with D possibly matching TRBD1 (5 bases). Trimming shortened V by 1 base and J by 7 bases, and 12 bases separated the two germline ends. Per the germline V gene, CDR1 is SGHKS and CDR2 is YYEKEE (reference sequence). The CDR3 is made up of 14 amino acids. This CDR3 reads CASSLRRGGQPQHF. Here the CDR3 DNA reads TGTGCCAGCAGCTTGAGGAGGGGAGGCCAGCCCCAGCATTTT. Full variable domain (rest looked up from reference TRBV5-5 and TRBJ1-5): DAGVTQSPTHLIKTRGQQVTLRCSPISGHKSVSWYQQVLGQGPQFIFQYYEKEERGRGNFPDRFSARQFPNYSSELNVNALLLGDSALYLCASSLRRGGQPQHFGDGTRLSIL.

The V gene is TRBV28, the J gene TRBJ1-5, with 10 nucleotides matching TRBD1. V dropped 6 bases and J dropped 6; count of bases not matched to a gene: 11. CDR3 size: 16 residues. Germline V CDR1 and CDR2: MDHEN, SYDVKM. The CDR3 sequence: CASSPYSGTGAQPQHF. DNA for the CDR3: TGTGCCAGCAGCCCTTACTCCGGGACAGGGGCTCAGCCCCAGCATTTT.

The CDR3 DNA reads as TGTGCCTGGAGGCGACAGGGGGTGGAGACCCAGTACTTC. This codes for CAWRRQGVETQYF. J is TRBJ2-5 and V is TRBV30; 9 bases agree with TRBD1. Germline lookup yields CDR1 GTSNPN and CDR2 SVGIG (reference sequence). With V trimmed by 3 bases and J by 5 bases, 4 bases remained unmatched. The CDR3 has 13 amino acids. The whole variable domain, filled in from reference TRBV30 and TRBJ2-5, reads SQTIHQWPATLVQPVGSPLSLECTVEGTSNPNLYWYRQAAGRGLQLLFYSVGIGQISSEVPQNLSASRPQDRQFILSSKKLLLSDSGFYLCAWRRQGVETQYFGPGTRLLVL.

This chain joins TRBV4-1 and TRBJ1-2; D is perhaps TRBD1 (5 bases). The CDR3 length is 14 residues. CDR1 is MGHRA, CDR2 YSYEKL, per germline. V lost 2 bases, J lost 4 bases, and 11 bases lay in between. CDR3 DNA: TGCGCCAGCAGCCAACCGACTAGGGGCTATGGCTACACCTTC. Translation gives CASSQPTRGYGYTF.

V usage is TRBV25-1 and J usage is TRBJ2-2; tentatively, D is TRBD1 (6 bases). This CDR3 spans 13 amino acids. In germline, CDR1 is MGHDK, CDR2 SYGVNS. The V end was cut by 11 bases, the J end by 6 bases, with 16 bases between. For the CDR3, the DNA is TGTGCCCCCCGAGGGGGTAAGGCCGGGGAGCTGTTTTTT. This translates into CAPRGGKAGELFF.

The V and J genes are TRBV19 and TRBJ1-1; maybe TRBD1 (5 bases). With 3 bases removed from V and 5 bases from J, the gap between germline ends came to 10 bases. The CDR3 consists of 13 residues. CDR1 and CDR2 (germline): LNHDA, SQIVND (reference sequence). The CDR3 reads CASSMGRGTEAFF. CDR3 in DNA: TGTGCCAGTAGTATGGGGAGGGGTACTGAAGCTTTCTTT.

The CDR3, as DNA: TGCGCCAGCAGCTCCGGGCCCCCCAGCTACGAGCAGTACTTC. Translation: CASSSGPPSYEQYF. This rearrangement joins TRBV5-1 to TRBJ2-7; D is undetermined. V was trimmed by 3 bases and J by 3 bases, leaving 13 bases between them. The CDR3 covers 14 residues. Germline V gene sequence: CDR1 SGHRS, CDR2 YFSETQ. Supplemented by reference TRBV5-1 and TRBJ2-7, the full variable domain reads KAGVTQTPRYLIKTRGQQVTLSCSPISGHRSVSWYQQTPGQGLQFLFEYFSETQRNKGNFPGRFSGRQFSNSRSEMNVSTLELGDSALYLCASSSGPPSYEQYFGPGTRLTVT.

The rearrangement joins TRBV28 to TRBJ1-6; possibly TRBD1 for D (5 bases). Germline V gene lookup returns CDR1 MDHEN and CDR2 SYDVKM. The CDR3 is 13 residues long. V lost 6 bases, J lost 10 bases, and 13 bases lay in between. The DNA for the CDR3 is TGTGCCAGCAGAAGGGACGGGGAGTCACCCCTCCACTTT. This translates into CASRRDGESPLHF.

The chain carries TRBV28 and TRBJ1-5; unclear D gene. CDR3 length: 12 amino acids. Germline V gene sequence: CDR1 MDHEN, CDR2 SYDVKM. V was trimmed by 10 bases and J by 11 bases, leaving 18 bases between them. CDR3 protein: CAIQDGISAQHF. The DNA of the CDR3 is TGTGCCATCCAGGACGGGATATCAGCCCAGCATTTT. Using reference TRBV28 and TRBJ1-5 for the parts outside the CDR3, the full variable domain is DVKVTQSSRYLVKRTGEKVFLECVQDMDHENMFWYRQDPGLGLRLIYFSYDVKMKEKGDIPEGYSVSREKKERFSLILESASTNQTSMYLCAIQDGISAQHFGDGTRLSIL.

CDR3 in DNA: TGCAGCGTCGGACCGGGACAGGGTTCTATCGTGCAGTACTTC. It yields the protein CSVGPGQGSIVQYF. The V gene is TRBV29-1, the J gene TRBJ2-7; 9 bases match TRBD1. The CDR3 consists of 14 residues. J was trimmed by 9 bases and V by 6 bases; bases with no gene match: 15. Germline V gives CDR1 SQVTM, CDR2 ANQGSEA.

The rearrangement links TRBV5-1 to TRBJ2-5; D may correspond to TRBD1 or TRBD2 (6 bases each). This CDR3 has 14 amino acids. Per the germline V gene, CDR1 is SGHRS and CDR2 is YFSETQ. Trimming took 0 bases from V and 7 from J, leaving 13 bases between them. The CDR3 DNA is TGCGCCAGCAGCTTGGAAAGGGGGGAGAGGACCCAGTACTTC. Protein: CASSLERGERTQYF. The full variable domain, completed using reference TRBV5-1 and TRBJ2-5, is KAGVTQTPRYLIKTRGQQVTLSCSPISGHRSVSWYQQTPGQGLQFLFEYFSETQRNKGNFPGRFSGRQFSNSRSEMNVSTLELGDSALYLCASSLERGERTQYFGPGTRLLVL.

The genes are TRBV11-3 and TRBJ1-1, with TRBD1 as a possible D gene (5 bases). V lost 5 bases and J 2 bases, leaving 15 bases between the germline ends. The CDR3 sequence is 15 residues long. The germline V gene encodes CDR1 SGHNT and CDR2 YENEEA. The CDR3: CASSPTTQANTEAFF. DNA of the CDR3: TGTGCCAGCAGCCCCACTACACAGGCAAACACTGAAGCTTTCTTT.

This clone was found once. The CDR3 region is CASSPIGQGGTDTQYF. Here the CDR3 DNA reads TGTGCCAGCAGTCCCATCGGACAGGGGGGCACAGATACGCAGTATTTT. The chain combines TRBV28 with TRBJ2-3; TRBD1 matches 10 bases. The ends lost 5 bases at V and 1 base at J; junction bases unmatched: 6. CDR3 length: 16 amino acids. Per the germline V gene, CDR1 is MDHEN and CDR2 is SYDVKM.

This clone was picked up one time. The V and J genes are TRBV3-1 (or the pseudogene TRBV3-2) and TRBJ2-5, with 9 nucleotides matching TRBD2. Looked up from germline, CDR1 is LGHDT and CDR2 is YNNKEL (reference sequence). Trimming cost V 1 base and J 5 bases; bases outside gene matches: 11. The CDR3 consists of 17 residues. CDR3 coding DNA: TGTGCCAGCAGCCAAGGGTACGGCGGGGGGGCCTGGGAGACCCAGTACTTC. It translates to CASSQGYGGGAWETQYF.

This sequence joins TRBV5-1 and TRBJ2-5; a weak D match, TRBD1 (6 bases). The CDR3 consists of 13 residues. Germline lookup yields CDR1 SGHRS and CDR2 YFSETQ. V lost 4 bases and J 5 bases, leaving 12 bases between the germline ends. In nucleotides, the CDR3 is TGCGCCAGCAGCGGGGGACAAACGGAGACCCAGTACTTC. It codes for CASSGGQTETQYF.

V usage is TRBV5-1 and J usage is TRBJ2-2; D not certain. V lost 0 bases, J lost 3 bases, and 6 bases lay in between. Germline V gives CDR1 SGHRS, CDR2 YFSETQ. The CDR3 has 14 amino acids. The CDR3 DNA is TGCGCCAGCAGCTTGGTGGGCCACACCGGGGAGCTGTTTTTT. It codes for CASSLVGHTGELFF.

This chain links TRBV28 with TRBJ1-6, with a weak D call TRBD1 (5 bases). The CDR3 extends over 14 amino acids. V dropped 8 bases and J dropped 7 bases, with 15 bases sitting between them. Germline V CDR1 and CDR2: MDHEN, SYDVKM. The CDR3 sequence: CASFSGRRNSPLHF. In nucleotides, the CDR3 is TGTGCCAGCTTTTCGGGACGGAGGAATTCACCCCTCCACTTT. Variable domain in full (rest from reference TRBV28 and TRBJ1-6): DVKVTQSSRYLVKRTGEKVFLECVQDMDHENMFWYRQDPGLGLRLIYFSYDVKMKEKGDIPEGYSVSREKKERFSLILESASTNQTSMYLCASFSGRRNSPLHFGNGTRLTVT.

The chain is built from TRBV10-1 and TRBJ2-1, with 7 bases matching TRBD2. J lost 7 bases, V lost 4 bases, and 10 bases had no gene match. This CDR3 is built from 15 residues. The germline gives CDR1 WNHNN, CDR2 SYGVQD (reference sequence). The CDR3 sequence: CASSAVSSGRNEQFF. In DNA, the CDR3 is TGCGCCAGCAGTGCGGTGTCTAGCGGACGGAATGAGCAGTTCTTC.